This is a list of T cell receptor beta chains from one sample in a study of blood T cell repertoires in COVID-19. Profiling relied on immunoSEQ multiplex PCR, and the TCRdb table lists in-frame clones only, not all of them. Here the sample spans about 150,000 clones, more than 75% being singletons. The sequenced material came from PBMCs or T cells enriched from blood (not recorded which). The receptors shown here come from a woman aged 50 to 60 who had recovered from COVID-19. Each CDR3 is given with its conserved first and last residue. A D gene is named only where the DNA matches it firmly. Clone sizes are given selectively: once, few, many, or a class where the clone is expanded.

TRBJ1-4 . . 14 TRBV6-5 TGTGCCAGCCGTAGTGGGGGAGGGGTAGAAAAACTGTTTTTT CASRSGGGVEKLFF
TRBJ2-1 . TRBD2 14 TRBV5-1 TGCGCCAGCGCCGAGCGGGGGGGATACAATGAGCAGTTCTTC CASAERGGYNEQFF
TRBJ1-1 . . 14 TRBV21-1 TGTGCCAGCATTACATTCGGACAGAACACTGAAGCTTTCTTT CASITFGQNTEAFF
TRBJ1-6 . TRBD1 13 TRBV6-5 TGTGCCAGCCGAGGGGGCTTGGATTCACCCCTCCACTTT CASRGGLDSPLHF
TRBJ2-1 . TRBD2 16 TRBV7-3 TGTGCCAGCAGCTTAGGCGGGGGTGTCTCCTACAATGAGCAGTTCTTC CASSLGGGVSYNEQFF
TRBJ1-5 once . 14 TRBV2 TGTGCCAGCAGTGCCCAGGGCGGCAATCAGCCCCAGCATTTT CASSAQGGNQPQHF
TRBJ2-3 . TRBD2 15 TRBV6-5 TGTGCCAGCAGTCCCAGCGGGGGGGCCGCAGATACGCAGTATTTT CASSPSGGAADTQYF
TRBJ1-1 . . 14 TRBV6-1 TGTGCCAGCAGTGAAAGGGGGAGCAACACTGAAGCTTTCTTT CASSERGSNTEAFF
TRBJ1-2 . TRBD1 18 TRBV4-1 TGCGCCAGCAGCCAGCCCCGACAGGGGGGATCGGCTAACTATGGCTACACCTTC CASSQPRQGGSANYGYTF
TRBJ2-3 . TRBD2 15 TRBV6-2/TRBV6-3 TGTGCCAGCAGTTGGGGGAGCGGGGTCACAGATACGCAGTATTTT CASSWGSGVTDTQYF
TRBJ2-7 . . 19 TRBV23-1 TGCGCCAGCAGCCAACCAGGGTCCGTTAAAGAGGTCCCCTTGTTAGGGCAGTACTTC CASSQPGSVKEVPLLGQYF
TRBJ1-2 few . 13 TRBV12-3/TRBV12-4 TGTGCCAGCAATTCCGGGAATCCGAAAGGCTACACCTTC CASNSGNPKGYTF
TRBJ1-1 . . 12 TRBV29-1 TGCAGCGTATTTGACACAATAACTGAAGCTTTCTTT CSVFDTITEAFF
TRBJ1-1 . . 11 TRBV2 TGTGCCAGCAGTGAGCGAGACAAAGCTTTCTTT CASSERDKAFF
TRBJ1-6 few . 14 TRBV7-2 TGTGCCAGCAGCTTCGACAGGATGGATTCACCCCTCCACTTT CASSFDRMDSPLHF
TRBJ2-4 . TRBD1 17 TRBV7-2 TGTGCCAGCAGCTCCTTCGGGACAGGGGCGACCAAAAACATTCAGTACTTC CASSSFGTGATKNIQYF
TRBJ2-7 . . 15 TRBV11-1 TGTGCCAGCAGCTTAGGGCGGGACTTAACCTACGAGCAGTACTTC CASSLGRDLTYEQYF
TRBJ2-1 . TRBD1 17 TRBV4-3 TGCGCCAGCAGCCAAGACATGGGACAGAGGTTGAACAATGAGCAGTTCTTC CASSQDMGQRLNNEQFF
TRBJ2-1 . . 15 TRBV3-1/TRBV3-2 TGTGCCAGCAGCCCAGGAGGGGTGACTTACAATGAGCAGTTCTTC CASSPGGVTYNEQFF
TRBJ2-7 . TRBD2 14 TRBV10-3 TGTGCCATCACCCCACTAGCGGGGGGATACGAGCAGTACTTC CAITPLAGGYEQYF
TRBJ2-5 once TRBD1 14 TRBV11-1 TGTGCCAGCAGCTCGACAGGGAAACAAGAGACCCAGTACTTC CASSSTGKQETQYF
TRBJ1-3 . . 15 TRBV2 TGTGCCAGCAGTGATGTCACAATCTCTGGAAACACCATATATTTT CASSDVTISGNTIYF
TRBJ2-2 once TRBD1 15 TRBV5-1 TGCGCCAGCAGCCTTGGACAGGGGGCCGGCGGGGAGCTGTTTTTT CASSLGQGAGGELFF
TRBJ1-5 . TRBD1 14 TRBV19 TGTGCCAGTAAAACGACAGGGACCAATCAGCCCCAGCATTTT CASKTTGTNQPQHF
TRBJ1-6 . . 18 TRBV9 TGTGCCAGCAGCGTCGGTCTCCCTGGCAGGATGGATAATTCACCCCTCCACTTT CASSVGLPGRMDNSPLHF
TRBJ1-1 . . 13 TRBV30 TGTGCCTGGAGGCGGGGTTTGGGGACTGAAGCTTTCTTT CAWRRGLGTEAFF
TRBJ1-5 . . 15 TRBV6-5 TGTGCCAGCAGTTACCGGAGCCTTAGCAATCAGCCCCAGCATTTT CASSYRSLSNQPQHF
TRBJ2-3 few . 11 TRBV20-1 TGCAGTGCTAGACGCGGTGATACGCAGTATTTT CSARRGDTQYF
TRBJ2-7 . TRBD1 15 TRBV7-9 TGTGCCAGCAGCTCAACGGACAGGGGGCACCACGAGCAGTACTTC CASSSTDRGHHEQYF
TRBJ2-1 . . 11 TRBV10-3 TGTGCCATCAGTGTAACAGGCGAGCAGTTCTTC CAISVTGEQFF
TRBJ2-7 . TRBD1 14 TRBV6-2/TRBV6-3 TGTGCCAGCAGTAAAACGACAGGGGTTGGCGAGCAGTACTTC CASSKTTGVGEQYF
TRBJ1-2 . . 12 TRBV9 TGTGCCAGCAGCGGGGAGGGCTATGGCTACACCTTC CASSGEGYGYTF
TRBJ2-7 . TRBD1 14 TRBV19 TGTGCCAGTAGCCGGACAGGGGGAACCTACGAGCAGTACTTC CASSRTGGTYEQYF
TRBJ2-2 few TRBD2 13 TRBV6-5 TGTGCCAGCAGGGGACTAGTTCTGGGGGAGCTGTTTTTT CASRGLVLGELFF
TRBJ1-1 . . 13 TRBV5-6 TGTGCCAGCAGCGGACAGATTTGGACTGAAGCTTTCTTT CASSGQIWTEAFF
TRBJ1-4 . . 15 TRBV6-5 TGTGCCAGCAGCCCCACGGCAAGGGGGGGTGAAAAACTGTTTTTT CASSPTARGGEKLFF
TRBJ1-1 . . 14 TRBV5-6 TGTGCCAGCAGCTTTAGAGTTATGAACACTGAAGCTTTCTTT CASSFRVMNTEAFF
TRBJ1-2 once . 16 TRBV25-1 TGTGCCAGCAGTGAAGCCTCCTGGATCGGGGGTTGGGGCTACACCTTC CASSEASWIGGWGYTF
TRBJ2-1 once . 15 TRBV2 TGTGCCAGCCGGAGGCTAGCGAGCAATTACAATGAGCAGTTCTTC CASRRLASNYNEQFF
TRBJ1-2 . . 13 TRBV14 TGTGCCAGCGGAAAGGACATTTTAGTTGGCTACACCTTC CASGKDILVGYTF
TRBJ1-1 . TRBD1 12 TRBV2 TGTGCCAGTGACAGGGGAGGCGGGGAAGCTTTCTTT CASDRGGGEAFF
TRBJ2-7 . . 16 TRBV3-1/TRBV3-2 TGTGCCAGCAGCCAGCGAGGAAGGCCCAGGGCCTACGAGCAGTACTTC CASSQRGRPRAYEQYF
TRBJ1-2 . TRBD1 15 TRBV18 TGTGCCAGCTCAGGTGATCGTAGAGGGGGCTTTGGCTACACCTTC CASSGDRRGGFGYTF
TRBJ2-5 . . 14 TRBV5-5 TGTGCCAGCAGCTTGGTGGGCAGGCCAGAGACCCAGTACTTC CASSLVGRPETQYF
TRBJ2-1 . . 14 TRBV11-3 TGTGCCAGCAGCTTCTCCGGGGTTAGAGGGGAGCAGTTCTTC CASSFSGVRGEQFF
TRBJ1-4 . TRBD1 14 TRBV7-8 TGTGCCAGCAGCCCTTGGGACAGTACGGAAAAACTGTTTTTT CASSPWDSTEKLFF
TRBJ2-7 . TRBD2 12 TRBV19 TGTGCCAGTAGTGGACTAGCTGGCGAGCAGTACTTC CASSGLAGEQYF
TRBJ2-7 . TRBD1 14 TRBV6-1 TGTGCCAGCAGTGAAGTGGCAGGGGGCTACGAGCAGTACTTC CASSEVAGGYEQYF
TRBJ1-1 . TRBD1 14 TRBV29-1 TGCAGCGGCCTACAGGGGGGGTTTCTCGCGGGAGCTTTCTTT CSGLQGGFLAGAFF
TRBJ2-1 . . 15 TRBV7-3 TGTGCCAGCAGCTTATCAGGGCCCTCCTACAATGAGCAGTTCTTC CASSLSGPSYNEQFF
TRBJ1-2 once . 11 TRBV29-1 TGCAGCGTTACAGATTCCCATGGCTACACCTTC CSVTDSHGYTF
TRBJ2-5 once TRBD2 17 TRBV4-2 TGTGCCAGCAGCCAAGCAGGCACTAGCGGGGCGCAAGAGACCCAGTACTTC CASSQAGTSGAQETQYF
TRBJ1-1 . . 15 TRBV19 TGTGCCAGTAGTGCTGGCAGGATGCCGAACACTGAAGCTTTCTTT CASSAGRMPNTEAFF
TRBJ1-2 . . 14 TRBV15 TGTGCCACCAGCAGACAGGGGTCATACTATGGCTACACCTTC CATSRQGSYYGYTF
TRBJ2-3 once TRBD2 15 TRBV6-5 TGTGCCAGCAGGCCCGGGACTAGCGGCCCAGATACGCAGTATTTT CASRPGTSGPDTQYF
TRBJ2-1 . . 15 TRBV11-3 TGTGCCAGCAGCTTTGGACTCCGGCCCAACAATGAGCAGTTCTTC CASSFGLRPNNEQFF